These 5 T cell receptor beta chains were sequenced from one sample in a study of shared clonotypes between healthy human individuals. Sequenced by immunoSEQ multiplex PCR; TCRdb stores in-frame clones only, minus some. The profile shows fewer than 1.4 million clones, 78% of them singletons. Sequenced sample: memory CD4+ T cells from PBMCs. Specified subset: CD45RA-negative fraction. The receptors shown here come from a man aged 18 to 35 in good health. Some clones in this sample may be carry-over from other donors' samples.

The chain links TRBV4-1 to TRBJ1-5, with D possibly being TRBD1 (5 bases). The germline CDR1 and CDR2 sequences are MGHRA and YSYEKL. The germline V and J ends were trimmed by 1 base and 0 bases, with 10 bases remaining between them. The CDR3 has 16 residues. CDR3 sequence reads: CASSQGGGFSNQPQHF. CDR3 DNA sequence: TGCGCCAGCAGCCAAGGGGGGGGATTTAGCAATCAGCCCCAGCATTTT.

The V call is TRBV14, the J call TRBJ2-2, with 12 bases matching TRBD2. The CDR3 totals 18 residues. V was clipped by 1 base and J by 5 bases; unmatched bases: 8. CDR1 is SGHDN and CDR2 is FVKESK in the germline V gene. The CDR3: CASSQVTSGSWFTGELFF. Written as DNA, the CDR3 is TGTGCCAGCAGCCAAGTGACTAGCGGGAGTTGGTTTACCGGGGAGCTGTTTTTT.

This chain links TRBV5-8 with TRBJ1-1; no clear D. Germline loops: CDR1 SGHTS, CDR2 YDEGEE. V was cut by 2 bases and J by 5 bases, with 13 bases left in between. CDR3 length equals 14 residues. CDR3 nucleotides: TGTGCCAGCAGCTTAAAGAGGAGTAGGACTGAAGCTTTCTTT. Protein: CASSLKRSRTEAFF.

The CDR3 nucleotides are TGTGCCAGCAGCTTTTCTAGCGGACCCTACGAGCAGTACTTC. It encodes CASSFSSGPYEQYF. The chain couples TRBV7-3 to TRBJ2-7, with TRBD2 identical over 7 bases. The CDR3 is 14 residues long. Trimming removed 3 bases from V and 2 bases from J; junction bases left unmatched: 4. CDR1 and CDR2 from the germline V gene are SGHTA and FQGTGA.

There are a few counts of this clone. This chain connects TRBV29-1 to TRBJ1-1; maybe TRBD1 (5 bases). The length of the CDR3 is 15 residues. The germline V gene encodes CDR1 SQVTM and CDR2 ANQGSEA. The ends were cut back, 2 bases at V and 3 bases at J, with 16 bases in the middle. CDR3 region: CSVERHGTNHTEAFF. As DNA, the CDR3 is TGCAGCGTTGAACGACACGGGACTAACCACACTGAAGCTTTCTTT.